Below, 20 T cell receptor beta chains from the same sample are listed, as sequenced in a study of PD-L1 blockade in urothelial cancer. Clones were read by immunoSEQ multiplex PCR, and TCRdb kept only the in-frame ones, dropping some. The sample contains about 43,000 clones, 88% of which appear only once. The source was PBMCs, collected around atezolizumab (anti-PD-L1) treatment. The receptors were gathered from a woman aged 60-75 years with urothelial cancer.

For the CDR3, the DNA is TGTGCCAGCAGCTGGGGGACAAACTCTGGAAACACCATATATTTT. Translation gives CASSWGTNSGNTIYF. The chain joins TRBV5-6 to TRBJ1-3; TRBD1 is a possible D gene (6 bases). CDR1 is SGHDT, CDR2 YYEEEE, per germline. V was clipped by 3 bases and J by 0 bases, with 10 bases between them. The CDR3 consists of 15 residues.

This chain links TRBV5-4 with TRBJ1-4; maybe TRBD1 (5 bases). The CDR3 has 15 amino acids. Germline values: CDR1 SGHNT, CDR2 YYREEE (reference sequence). V was cut by 4 bases and J by 3 bases, with 13 bases left in between. The CDR3 here is CASSTDSEANEKLFF. In nucleotides, the CDR3 is TGTGCCAGCAGCACCGACAGTGAGGCTAATGAAAAACTGTTTTTT.

The chain links TRBV7-8 to TRBJ1-1; 9 positions agree with TRBD1. Germline loops: CDR1 SGHVS, CDR2 FQNEAQ. Trimming removed 5 bases from V and 3 bases from J; junction bases left unmatched: 10. The CDR3 covers 16 residues. The CDR3 reads CASSGTGQGRYTEAFF. The DNA of the CDR3 is TGTGCCAGCAGCGGGACGGGACAGGGACGGTACACTGAAGCTTTCTTT.

This sequence joins TRBV28 and TRBJ2-1, with TRBD1 matching 8 bases. CDR1 MDHEN and CDR2 SYDVKM come from the germline V gene. J gave up 4 bases and V 1 base, and 3 bases lay outside the gene matches. This CDR3 comprises 15 residues. DNA of the CDR3: TGTGCCAGCAGTTTATACAGGGGGGAGTACAATGAGCAGTTCTTC. As protein: CASSLYRGEYNEQFF.

The chain employs TRBV7-9 and TRBJ1-2; 8 positions match TRBD1. This CDR3 comprises 14 residues. The V gene's germline CDR1 is SEHNR and CDR2 FQNEAQ (reference sequence). V lost 4 bases, J lost 6 bases, and 7 bases stayed unmatched. The CDR3 bases are TGTGCCAGCAGCTCGATAGACAGGGGCGATGGCTACACCTTC. It specifies CASSSIDRGDGYTF.

This chain joins TRBV27 and TRBJ1-2, with TRBD1 as a possible D gene (5 bases). Between the trimmed V and J ends, which lost 1 base and 6 bases, there was a span of 18 bases. CDR1 is MNHEY, CDR2 SMNVEV, per germline (reference sequence). This CDR3 has 16 residues. The CDR3 DNA is TGTGCCAGCAGTTTATTAGCCTTCGGGGGGGATGATGGCTACACCTTC. It encodes CASSLLAFGGDDGYTF.

This chain links TRBV7-9 with TRBJ1-1, with unresolved D. Trimming shortened V by 2 bases and J by 5 bases, and 9 bases separated the two germline ends. This CDR3 has 13 residues. Germline V gene lookup returns CDR1 SEHNR and CDR2 FQNEAQ (reference sequence). The CDR3 nucleotides read TGTGCCAGCAGCTTACCTACTTGGACTGAAGCTTTCTTT. As protein: CASSLPTWTEAFF.

The rearrangement uses TRBV19 and TRBJ2-1, with unresolved D. The germline gives CDR1 LNHDA, CDR2 SQIVND (reference sequence). The CDR3 runs to 14 residues. Trimming took off 8 bases at V and 2 bases at J, with 13 bases between the two ends. The CDR3 DNA reads TGTGCCAGTGTTGGGCCACCGCCCTACAATGAGCAGTTCTTC. Protein product: CASVGPPPYNEQFF.

The V gene is TRBV19, the J gene TRBJ1-3; the D gene is possibly TRBD1 (6 bases). Germline values: CDR1 LNHDA, CDR2 SQIVND (reference sequence). The V end was cut by 4 bases, the J end by 0 bases, with 13 bases between. This CDR3 is 16 amino acids long. The CDR3 DNA is TGTGCCAGTAGTACCACAGGGACCGACTCTGGAAACACCATATATTTT. Translating it yields CASSTTGTDSGNTIYF.

This chain uses TRBV9 with TRBJ2-1; D is unresolved. With 3 bases removed from V and 0 bases from J, the gap between germline ends came to 10 bases. Germline assignment: CDR1 SGDLS and CDR2 YYNGEE. The CDR3 is made up of 15 amino acids. The CDR3 spells CASSARLSSYNEQFF. CDR3 nucleotides: TGTGCCAGCAGCGCGAGATTGAGCTCCTACAATGAGCAGTTCTTC.

The chain has TRBV9 and TRBJ1-2, with 7 bases aligning to TRBD1. The germline CDR1 and CDR2 sequences are SGDLS and YYNGEE. The CDR3 is made up of 12 amino acids. J was trimmed by 9 bases and V by 4 bases; bases with no gene match: 6. As DNA, the CDR3 is TGTGCCAGCAGCAGTAACAGGGGAAGCTACACCTTC. The encoded protein is CASSSNRGSYTF.

This chain connects TRBV7-9 to TRBJ1-1; 10 positions agree with TRBD1. The CDR3 is 15 amino acids. With V trimmed by 1 base and J by 4 bases, 3 bases remained unmatched. Germline V gives CDR1 SEHNR, CDR2 FQNEAQ (reference sequence). CDR3 protein: CASSLGTGGFTEAFF. CDR3 in DNA: TGTGCCAGCAGCTTAGGGACAGGGGGGTTCACTGAAGCTTTCTTT.

The chain has TRBV6-6 and TRBJ2-1; D is perhaps TRBD1 (5 bases). Germline V gives CDR1 MNHNY, CDR2 SVGAGI (reference sequence). Trimming cost V 4 bases and J 8 bases, with 9 bases left between them. CDR3 size: 12 residues. The chain's CDR3 is CASSSAGYEQFF. CDR3 DNA sequence: TGTGCCAGCAGTTCGGCAGGGTATGAGCAGTTCTTC.

The chain joins TRBV5-1 to TRBJ2-7; possibly TRBD2 for D (5 bases). Germline V CDR1 and CDR2: SGHRS, YFSETQ. V gave up 0 bases and J gave up 4 bases, with 17 bases separating them. The CDR3 is 16 residues long. CDR3 loop: CASSLGGGMGAYEQYF. Here the CDR3 DNA reads TGCGCCAGCAGCTTGGGGGGTGGAATGGGAGCGTACGAGCAGTACTTC.

The V call is TRBV5-4, the J call TRBJ1-1; 7 nucleotides agree with TRBD1. CDR1 is SGHNT and CDR2 is YYREEE in the germline V gene (reference sequence). This CDR3 is 14 amino acids long. V shed 4 bases, J shed 5 bases, and the junction held 8 bases outside the gene matches. The CDR3 nucleotides read TGTGCCAGCAGCAGGGAACAGGGGAGAACTGAAGCTTTCTTT. Translation: CASSREQGRTEAFF.

The V gene is TRBV29-1, the J gene TRBJ2-1; 8 bases align to TRBD2. The CDR3 is 12 residues long. CDR1 and CDR2 (germline): SQVTM, ANQGSEA. With V trimmed by 5 bases and J by 9 bases, 6 bases remained unmatched. Here the CDR3 reads CSVSSGGVEQFF. DNA for the CDR3: TGCAGCGTTTCCAGCGGGGGTGTTGAGCAGTTCTTC.

The rearrangement joins TRBV6-6 to TRBJ2-7, with 7 positions matching TRBD2. Germline V gene sequence: CDR1 MNHNY, CDR2 SVGAGI (reference sequence). The CDR3 spans 14 residues. V trimming: 8 bases; J trimming: 4 bases; junction bases outside the gene matches: 11. The CDR3 region has the DNA TGTGCCAGCTTTACGACGGGGGGTGTGTACGAGCAGTACTTC. The encoded protein is CASFTTGGVYEQYF.

The chain combines TRBV19 with TRBJ1-4; 10 nucleotides agree with TRBD1. Per the germline V gene, CDR1 is LNHDA and CDR2 is SQIVND (reference sequence). V lost 11 bases to trimming and J lost 5 bases; unmatched junction nucleotides: 20. CDR3 length: 18 residues. The CDR3 sequence is CAVAIGGQGERGNEKLFF. DNA of the CDR3: TGTGCCGTAGCCATAGGAGGACAGGGGGAGAGGGGAAATGAAAAACTGTTTTTT. Based on the CDR3 plus reference TRBV19 and TRBJ1-4, the full variable domain is DGGITQSPKYLFRKEGQNVTLSCEQNLNHDAMYWYRQDPGQGLRLIYYSQIVNDFQKGDIAEGYSVSREKKESFPLTVTSAQKNPTAFYLCAVAIGGQGERGNEKLFFGSGTQLSVL.

CDR3 DNA: TGCGCCAGCAGCTTGGAGTATCTGGGACAGGGTAGGGACGAGCAGTACTTC. Protein sequence: CASSLEYLGQGRDEQYF. This chain links TRBV5-1 with TRBJ2-7; 9 bases match TRBD1. The V and J ends lost 0 bases and 5 bases, in that order; junction bases with no gene match: 12. This CDR3 is built from 17 residues. Germline CDR1 and CDR2: SGHRS and YFSETQ.

The rearrangement links TRBV6-1 to TRBJ2-7; 8 bases map to TRBD2. The CDR3 loop spans 15 amino acids. CDR1 is MNHNS, CDR2 SASEGT, per germline. Trimming at V came to 5 bases and at J to 2 bases, leaving 8 bases not matched to a gene. The CDR3 DNA is TGTGCCAGCAGTCCCCAGCGGGGGCCCACCTACGAGCAGTACTTC. Protein: CASSPQRGPTYEQYF.